The entry below describes one T cell receptor beta chain. The data are from a study of T cells in Graves' hyperthyroidism and ophthalmopathy. It was RNA transcripts that yielded the amplified TCR beta CDR3 regions. The TCR CDR3 first-round RT-PCR relied on the HTBI primer set. TCRdb independently ran MiXCR on the multiplex PCR reads; one entry per CDR3 protein. The top ten clones hold over 35% of a sample with about 200,000 distinct CDR3 sequences, around 18% of them seen once. When ophthalmopathy did not progress within 18 months, Graves' hyperthyroidism was considered stable. This CDR3 contains 16 residues. The V and J ends lost 4 bases and 10 bases, in that order; junction bases with no gene match: 11. Per germline, CDR1 MGHRA and CDR2 YSYEKL.

This TCR came from a man aged 35 to 55 with Graves' hyperthyroidism. The material sequenced was blood. The rearrangement joins TRBV4-1 to TRBJ1-6, with 9 nucleotides matching TRBD1. In nucleotides, the CDR3 is TGCGCCAGCAGCCGGCCGCCGGGACAGGGTAACTCACCCCTCCACTTT. As protein: CASSRPPGQGNSPLHF.